The 24 T cell receptor beta chains below come from one sample, sequenced in a study of identical twins. TCRdb fed the 5' RACE reads into MiXCR, producing one record per CDR3 protein. The table records 350,000 to 500,000 distinct CDR3 sequences, around a sixth of them present only once. The sequenced sample consisted of naive T cells sorted from blood. The receptors originated from a middle-aged man in good health.

This clonotype came up a few times. The chain uses TRBV5-4 and TRBJ2-5; D is perhaps TRBD1 (6 bases). Germline V gene sequence: CDR1 SGHNT, CDR2 YYREEE (reference sequence). The V end lost 4 bases, the J end lost 2 bases, and 12 bases lay between the germline ends. This CDR3 region has 14 residues. CDR3 nucleotides: TGTGCCAGCAGCGGGGACATAAATCAAGAGACCCAGTACTTC. This gives the protein CASSGDINQETQYF.

In its sample, this clonotype was seen a few times. V usage is TRBV29-1 and J usage is TRBJ2-4; TRBD2 agrees at 9 bases. The CDR3 sequence is 12 residues long. The germline gives CDR1 SQVTM, CDR2 ANQGSEA. V shed 6 bases, J shed 8 bases, and the junction held 5 bases outside the gene matches. The CDR3 reads CSVGGLAHIQYF. The CDR3, as DNA: TGCAGCGTCGGCGGACTAGCGCACATTCAGTACTTC. Looking up the rest from reference TRBV29-1 and TRBJ2-4 gives the full variable domain: SAVISQKPSRDICQRGTSLTIQCQVDSQVTMMFWYRQQPGQSLTLIATANQGSEATYESGFVIDKFPISRPNLTFSTLTVSNMSPEDSSIYLCSVGGLAHIQYFGAGTRLSVL.

Remarks on this clonotype: Lacking the conserved final phenylalanine or tryptophan, this CDR3 likely reflects a read error. This chain connects TRBV2 to TRBJ1-6; no definite D call. The CDR3 is made up of 17 amino acids. The germline CDR1 and CDR2 sequences are SNHLY and FYNNEI. V was cut by 6 bases and J by 1 base, with 16 bases left in between. The CDR3 sequence is CASSPRPRVSYNSPLHY. In DNA form, the CDR3 reads TGTGCCAGCAGCCCGAGACCCAGAGTGTCCTATAATTCACCCCTCCACTAT.

The chain is built from TRBV27 and TRBJ2-1; no clear D gene. Trimming stripped 5 bases from V and 9 bases from J, with 14 bases between. There are 13 residues in the CDR3. Germline V CDR1 and CDR2: MNHEY, SMNVEV (reference sequence). As DNA, the CDR3 is TGTGCCAGCAGTAGAACCCCCTTGGGTGAGCAGTTCTTC. The encoded protein is CASSRTPLGEQFF.

V gene TRBV7-6 combines with J gene TRBJ2-5; TRBD2 might be the D (6 bases). The CDR3 totals 15 residues. Germline lookup yields CDR1 SGHVS and CDR2 FNYEAQ. V was trimmed by 1 base and J by 1 base, leaving 10 bases between them. In DNA form, the CDR3 reads TGTGCCAGCAGCTTAGTTAGCGGAAGCCAAGAGACCCAGTACTTC. This encodes CASSLVSGSQETQYF.

Comments on this clonotype: This clone may be a read error of a much larger clone one base away. The CDR3 end shows no conserved phenylalanine or tryptophan, and so a read error is likely. The chain joins TRBV20-1 to TRBJ2-7; D might be TRBD1 (5 bases). The germline V gene has CDR1 DFQATT and CDR2 SNEGSKA (reference sequence). The V end was cut by 6 bases, the J end by 0 bases, with 15 bases between. This CDR3 comprises 14 residues. The CDR3 nucleotides read TGCAGTGCCCCCAGGCAGGGAAACTCCTACGAGCAGTACTCC. As protein: CSAPRQGNSYEQYS.

This chain joins TRBV11-2 and TRBJ2-1; TRBD2 matches 11 bases. The CDR3 runs 17 residues. J gave up 4 bases and V 6 bases, and 11 bases lay outside the gene matches. Germline V CDR1 and CDR2: SGHAT, FQNNGV. The CDR3 is CASRSIRGTSGYNEQFF. As DNA, the CDR3 is TGTGCCAGCAGGTCGATTCGCGGGACTAGCGGTTACAATGAGCAGTTCTTC.

The chain couples TRBV25-1 to TRBJ2-1; the match to TRBD1 covers 10 bases. J lost 7 bases, V lost 4 bases, and 13 bases had no gene match. The germline gives CDR1 MGHDK, CDR2 SYGVNS. This CDR3 has 17 amino acids. The CDR3 protein is CASSAHSGTGVPNEQFF. The CDR3 coding sequence is TGTGCCAGCAGTGCCCATTCGGGGACAGGGGTGCCTAATGAGCAGTTCTTC. Based on the CDR3 plus reference TRBV25-1 and TRBJ2-1, the full variable domain is EADIYQTPRYLVIGTGKKITLECSQTMGHDKMYWYQQDPGMELHLIHYSYGVNSTEKGDLSSESTVSRIRTEHFPLTLESARPSHTSQYLCASSAHSGTGVPNEQFFGPGTRLTVL.

This chain links TRBV5-1 with TRBJ2-1; 14 bases line up with TRBD2. This CDR3 is 18 amino acids long. After removal of 0 bases from V and 0 bases from J, the junction contained 2 bases not matched to a gene. The V gene's germline CDR1 is SGHRS and CDR2 YFSETQ. CDR3 amino acids: CASSLGLAGGVSYNEQFF. The CDR3 DNA follows: TGCGCCAGCAGCTTGGGACTAGCGGGGGGGGTCTCCTACAATGAGCAGTTCTTC.

This clonotype has only a few counts. V gene TRBV2 combines with J gene TRBJ2-7; TRBD1 matches at 8 bases. J was trimmed by 0 bases and V by 7 bases; bases with no gene match: 8. The CDR3 has 15 amino acids. Per germline, CDR1 SNHLY and CDR2 FYNNEI. For the CDR3, the DNA is TGTGCCAGCACTTACCCGGGACAGGTCTCCTACGAGCAGTACTTC. It encodes CASTYPGQVSYEQYF.

A few counts support this clonotype. V gene TRBV25-1 combines with J gene TRBJ2-5, with D possibly TRBD2 on 6 matching bases. Germline V gives CDR1 MGHDK, CDR2 SYGVNS. CDR3 length: 15 amino acids. V lost 5 bases, J lost 2 bases, and 15 bases lay in between. In nucleotides, the CDR3 is TGTGCCAGCAGTCCTAAGATGGGACTTCAAGAGACCCAGTACTTC. It is translated as CASSPKMGLQETQYF.

A few counts support this clonotype. The J gene is TRBJ2-4, the V gene TRBV12-3 or TRBV12-4, with TRBD2 as a possible D gene (6 bases). V dropped 6 bases and J dropped 7 bases, with 10 bases sitting between them. The CDR3 length is 12 residues. As DNA, the CDR3 is TGTGCCAGCAGGAGGGACTTGAACATTCAGTACTTC. Translated: CASRRDLNIQYF.

This clonotype showed up just a few times. The chain couples TRBV12-3 or TRBV12-4 to TRBJ2-5; D gene ambiguous. V was cut by 6 bases and J by 4 bases, with 12 bases left in between. The CDR3 loop spans 13 amino acids. The CDR3 DNA reads as TGTGCCAGCAGCCCTTACGGGCCAGAGACCCAGTACTTC. Translating it yields CASSPYGPETQYF.

The chain joins TRBV12-3 or TRBV12-4 to TRBJ1-4; no firm D call. This CDR3 is 13 amino acids long. V was trimmed by 3 bases and J by 8 bases, leaving 10 bases between them. CDR3 DNA sequence: TGTGCCAGCAGTTTTGGGATTCGGGAAAAACTGTTTTTT. Its protein is CASSFGIREKLFF.

This chain connects TRBV6-5 to TRBJ2-1; 7 bases agree with TRBD2. Trimming cost V 0 bases and J 7 bases; bases outside gene matches: 6. In germline, CDR1 is MNHEY, CDR2 SVGAGI. There are 15 residues in the CDR3. CDR3 DNA: TGTGCCAGCAGTTACTCTGGCGGGAGTAGGAATGAGCAGTTCTTC. Its protein product is CASSYSGGSRNEQFF.

The chain carries TRBV5-1 and TRBJ2-7; a possible D gene is TRBD2 (5 bases). CDR3 length equals 15 residues. CDR1 SGHRS and CDR2 YFSETQ come from the germline V gene. V was shortened by 1 base and J by 4 bases, with 15 bases between the two germline ends. DNA for the CDR3: TGCGCCAGCAGCTTGACGACAACGAGGGTATACGAGCAGTACTTC. Translation: CASSLTTTRVYEQYF.

This clonotype was counted only a few times. The CDR3 reads CATSREKVVGSGNQPQHF. CDR3 DNA sequence: TGTGCCACCAGCAGAGAGAAAGTTGTAGGGTCTGGCAATCAGCCCCAGCATTTT. The genes are TRBV15 and TRBJ1-5, with D hard to call. The germline V gene encodes CDR1 LNHNV and CDR2 YYDKDF (reference sequence). Trimming removed 0 bases at V and 2 bases at J, with 17 bases between. This CDR3 region has 18 residues. Variable domain in full (rest from reference TRBV15 and TRBJ1-5): DAMVIQNPRYQVTQFGKPVTLSCSQTLNHNVMYWYQQKSSQAPKLLFHYYDKDFNNEADTPDNFQSRRPNTSFCFLDIRSPGLGDTAMYLCATSREKVVGSGNQPQHFGDGTRLSIL.

This rearrangement joins TRBV5-1 to TRBJ2-7; 10 nucleotides match TRBD1. This CDR3 has 16 residues. Germline V gene lookup returns CDR1 SGHRS and CDR2 YFSETQ. The V gene end was trimmed by 4 bases and the J gene end by 4 bases; junction bases not matched to a gene: 11. CDR3 loop: CASSIWDLGQGYEQYF. The CDR3 DNA reads TGCGCCAGCAGCATTTGGGACCTGGGACAGGGGTACGAGCAGTACTTC. The variable domain in full, completed from reference TRBV5-1 and TRBJ2-7, reads KAGVTQTPRYLIKTRGQQVTLSCSPISGHRSVSWYQQTPGQGLQFLFEYFSETQRNKGNFPGRFSGRQFSNSRSEMNVSTLELGDSALYLCASSIWDLGQGYEQYFGPGTRLTVT.

Many counts were recorded for this clonotype. The chain combines TRBV19 with TRBJ2-5, with 12 bases aligning to TRBD2. Germline V CDR1 and CDR2: LNHDA, SQIVND (reference sequence). The CDR3 has 16 residues. V shed 5 bases and J 3 bases; nucleotides not matched to a gene: 7. CDR3 protein: CASSQTSGRGEETQYF. The DNA for the CDR3 is TGTGCCAGTAGTCAGACTAGCGGGAGAGGGGAAGAGACCCAGTACTTC.

V gene TRBV13 combines with J gene TRBJ1-4, with D possibly matching TRBD1 (6 bases). The V gene lost 5 bases and the J gene lost 11 bases, with 18 bases spanning the gap. CDR1 and CDR2 (germline): PRHDT, FYEKMQ (reference sequence). The CDR3 is made up of 14 amino acids. This CDR3 is CASSQQGASGKLFF. Written as DNA, the CDR3 is TGTGCCAGCAGCCAACAGGGCGCTTCGGGGAAACTGTTTTTT.

This chain joins TRBV19 and TRBJ1-1; possibly TRBD1 for D (6 bases). This CDR3 is 15 amino acids long. CDR1 and CDR2 from the germline V gene are LNHDA and SQIVND (reference sequence). V dropped 5 bases and J dropped 3 bases, with 16 bases sitting between them. The chain's CDR3 is CASSLLSGGDTEAFF. The CDR3 DNA reads TGTGCCAGTAGTCTTCTCAGCGGGGGCGACACTGAAGCTTTCTTT.

This chain joins TRBV12-3 or TRBV12-4 and TRBJ2-3; possible D gene TRBD2, 5 bases. CDR3 length: 15 residues. V was cut by 3 bases and J by 0 bases, with 10 bases left in between. CDR3 sequence reads: CASSFSRASTDTQYF. The CDR3 nucleotides read TGTGCCAGCAGTTTCTCGCGGGCAAGCACAGATACGCAGTATTTT.

This rearrangement joins TRBV6-5 to TRBJ2-2; the match to TRBD1 covers 8 bases. Trimming cost V 4 bases and J 5 bases; bases outside gene matches: 6. CDR3 length: 15 residues. From germline, CDR1 is MNHEY and CDR2 SVGAGI. DNA of the CDR3: TGTGCCAGCAGTTCGACAGGGGCAGAGACCGGGGAGCTGTTTTTT. It specifies CASSSTGAETGELFF.

This clonotype showed up just a few times. The genes are TRBV12-3 or TRBV12-4 and TRBJ1-1; possibly TRBD1 for D (5 bases). This CDR3 spans 13 amino acids. The V end was cut by 2 bases, the J end by 8 bases, with 12 bases between. In DNA, the CDR3 is TGTGCCAGCAGTTTATTCGGGGGGATAGAAGCTTTCTTT. Protein product: CASSLFGGIEAFF.